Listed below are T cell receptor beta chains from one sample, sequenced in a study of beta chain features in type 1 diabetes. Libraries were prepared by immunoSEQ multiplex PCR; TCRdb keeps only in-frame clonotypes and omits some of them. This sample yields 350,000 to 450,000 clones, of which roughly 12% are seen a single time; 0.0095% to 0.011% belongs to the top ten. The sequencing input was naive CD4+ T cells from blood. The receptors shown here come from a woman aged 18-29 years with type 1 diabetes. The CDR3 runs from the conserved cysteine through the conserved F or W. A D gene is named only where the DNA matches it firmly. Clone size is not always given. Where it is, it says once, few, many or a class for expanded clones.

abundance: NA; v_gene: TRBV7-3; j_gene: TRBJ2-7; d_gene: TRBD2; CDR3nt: TGTGCCAGCAGCCCCCAAGCGGGAGTCCCCTACGAGCAGTACTTC; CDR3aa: CASSPQAGVPYEQYF
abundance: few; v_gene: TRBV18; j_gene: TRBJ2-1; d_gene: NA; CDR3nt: TGTGCCAGCTCACCTACCGGACAAAACAATGAGCAGTTCTTC; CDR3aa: CASSPTGQNNEQFF
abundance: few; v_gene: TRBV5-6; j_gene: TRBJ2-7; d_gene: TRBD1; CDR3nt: TGTGCCAGCAGCTTGGGACAGGGGGCCTACGAGCAGTACTTC; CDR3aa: CASSLGQGAYEQYF
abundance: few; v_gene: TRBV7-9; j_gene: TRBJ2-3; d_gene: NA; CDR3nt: TGTGCCAGCAGCTTTGTGCAGGGAATAAGGACCGGCACAGATACGCAGTATTTT; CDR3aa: CASSFVQGIRTGTDTQYF
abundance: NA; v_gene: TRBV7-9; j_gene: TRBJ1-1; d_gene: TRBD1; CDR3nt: TGTGCCAGCAGCCAGACAGGGGCAAAAGCTTTCTTT; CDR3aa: CASSQTGAKAFF
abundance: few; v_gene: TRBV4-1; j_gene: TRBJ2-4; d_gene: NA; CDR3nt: TGCGCCAGCAGCCAAGAATTAGCGTTAAACATTCAGTACTTC; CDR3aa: CASSQELALNIQYF
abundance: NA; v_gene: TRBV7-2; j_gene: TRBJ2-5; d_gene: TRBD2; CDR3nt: TGTGCCAGCAGGGTCCGGGGGGGCCAACTGCAAGAGACCCAGTACTTC; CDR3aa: CASRVRGGQLQETQYF
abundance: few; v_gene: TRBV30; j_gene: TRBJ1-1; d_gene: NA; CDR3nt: TGTGCCTGGAAACCAGGGGAGGGCATGAACACTGAAGCTTTCTTT; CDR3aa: CAWKPGEGMNTEAFF
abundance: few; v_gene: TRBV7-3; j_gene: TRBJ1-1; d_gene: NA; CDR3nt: TGTGCCAGCAGCTTAACCAGCCAGACAGCGAAGACAAGGGCTTTCTTT; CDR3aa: CASSLTSQTAKTRAFF
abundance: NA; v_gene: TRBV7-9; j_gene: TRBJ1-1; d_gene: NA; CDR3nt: TGTGCCAGCAGCTTAGCGGCAGGAATGGTGAACACTGAAGCTTTCTTT; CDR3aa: CASSLAAGMVNTEAFF
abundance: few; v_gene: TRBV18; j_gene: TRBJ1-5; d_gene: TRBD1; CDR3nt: TGTGCCAGCTCACCCATAAATCAGGGGGATCAGCCCCAGCATTTT; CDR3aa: CASSPINQGDQPQHF
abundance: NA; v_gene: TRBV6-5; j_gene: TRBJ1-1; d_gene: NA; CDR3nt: TGTGCCAGCAGTTACGGGAGGAACACTGAAGCTTTCTTT; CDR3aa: CASSYGRNTEAFF
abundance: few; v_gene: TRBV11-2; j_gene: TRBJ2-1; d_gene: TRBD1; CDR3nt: TGTGCCAGCAGCTTAATCCAGGGGGCCTACAATGAGCAGTTCTTC; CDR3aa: CASSLIQGAYNEQFF
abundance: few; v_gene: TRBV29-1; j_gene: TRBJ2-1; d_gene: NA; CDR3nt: TGCAGCGTTGAAGATCTTCCCAGTGAGCAGTTCTTC; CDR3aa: CSVEDLPSEQFF
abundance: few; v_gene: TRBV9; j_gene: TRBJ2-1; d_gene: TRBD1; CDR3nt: TGTGCCAGCAGCCCGACAGGGGGCTTTGAGCAGTTCTTC; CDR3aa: CASSPTGGFEQFF
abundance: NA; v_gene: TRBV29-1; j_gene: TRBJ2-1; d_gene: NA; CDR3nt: TGCAGCGTTCTTACAGGGCCTCTCTACAATGAGCAGTTCTTC; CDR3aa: CSVLTGPLYNEQFF
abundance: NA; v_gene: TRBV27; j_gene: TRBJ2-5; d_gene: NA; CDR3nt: TGTGCCAGCAGCCGGGACATCCAAGAGACCCAGTACTTC; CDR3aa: CASSRDIQETQYF
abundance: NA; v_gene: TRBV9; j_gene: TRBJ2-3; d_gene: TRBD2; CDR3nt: TGTGCCAGCAGCCCCCCTCCAGCGGGAGTCGGCACAGATACGCAGTATTTT; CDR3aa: CASSPPPAGVGTDTQYF
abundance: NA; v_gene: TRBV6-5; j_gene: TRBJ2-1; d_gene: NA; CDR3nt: TGTGCCAGCAGTCCTTACCTAACCAATGAGCAGTTCTTC; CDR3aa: CASSPYLTNEQFF
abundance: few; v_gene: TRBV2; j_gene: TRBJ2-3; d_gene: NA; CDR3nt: TGTGCCAGCAGTGTACAGGGTTTGACAGATACGCAGTATTTT; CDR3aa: CASSVQGLTDTQYF
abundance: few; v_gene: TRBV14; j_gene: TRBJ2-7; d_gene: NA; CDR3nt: TGTGCCAGCAGCCAAGACAATTGGAGCTCCTACGAGCAGTACTTC; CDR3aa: CASSQDNWSSYEQYF
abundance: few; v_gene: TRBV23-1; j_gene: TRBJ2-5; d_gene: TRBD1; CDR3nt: TGCGCCAGCCGCCGGGACAGGGGGCGCGGACGTCCCAAGGAAGAGACCCAGTACTTC; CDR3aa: CASRRDRGRGRPKEETQYF
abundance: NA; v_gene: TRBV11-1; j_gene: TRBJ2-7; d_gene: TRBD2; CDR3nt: TGTGCCAGCAGCCCGGCCGGGACTAGCTGGTACGAGCAGTACTTC; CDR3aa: CASSPAGTSWYEQYF
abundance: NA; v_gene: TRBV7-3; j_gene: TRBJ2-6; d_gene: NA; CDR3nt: TGTGCCAGCAGCTCCACCAGAACCAACGTCCTGACTTTC; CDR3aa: CASSSTRTNVLTF
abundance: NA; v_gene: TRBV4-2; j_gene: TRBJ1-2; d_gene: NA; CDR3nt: TGTGCCAGCAGCCAAGTGTCTAACCGGGGAACCAACTATGGCTACACCTTC; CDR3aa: CASSQVSNRGTNYGYTF
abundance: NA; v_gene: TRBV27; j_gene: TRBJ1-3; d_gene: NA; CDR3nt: TGTGCCTCTGGAACCGGGTACTCAGGAAACACCATATATTTT; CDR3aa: CASGTGYSGNTIYF
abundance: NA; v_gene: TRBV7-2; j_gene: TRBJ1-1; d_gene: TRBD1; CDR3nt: TGTGCCAGCAGCCCGAGACAGGGGAACACTGAAGCTTTCTTT; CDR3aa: CASSPRQGNTEAFF
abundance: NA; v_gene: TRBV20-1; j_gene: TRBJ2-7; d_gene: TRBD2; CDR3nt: TGCAGTGCTGGGGGACTAGCGGGATTC; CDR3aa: CSAGGLAGF
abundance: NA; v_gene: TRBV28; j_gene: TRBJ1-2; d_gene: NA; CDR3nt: TGTGCCAGCAGTTCCCGGGATCGCTACACCTTC; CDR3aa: CASSSRDRYTF
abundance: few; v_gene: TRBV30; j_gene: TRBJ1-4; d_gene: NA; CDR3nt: TGTGCCTGGAGTGTAAGCCAGGGAAAGTTTTTT; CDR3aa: CAWSVSQGKFF
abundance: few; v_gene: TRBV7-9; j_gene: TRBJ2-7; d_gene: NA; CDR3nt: TGTGCCAGCAGCCGCCTCGGGGGAAACTCCTACGAGCAGTACTTC; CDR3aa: CASSRLGGNSYEQYF
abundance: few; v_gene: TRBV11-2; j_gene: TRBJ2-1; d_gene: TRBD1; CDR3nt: TGTGCCAGCAGCGTCCGGGACAGGCCTAACAATGAGCAGTTCTTC; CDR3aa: CASSVRDRPNNEQFF
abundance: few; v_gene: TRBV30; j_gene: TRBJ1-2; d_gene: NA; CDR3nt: TGTGCCTGGACGACTCGTCTAAGCTACACCTTC; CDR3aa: CAWTTRLSYTF
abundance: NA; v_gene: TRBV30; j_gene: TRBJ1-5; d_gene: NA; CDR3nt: TGTGCCTGGAATGAGAACCTTCAGCCCCAGCATTTT; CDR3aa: CAWNENLQPQHF
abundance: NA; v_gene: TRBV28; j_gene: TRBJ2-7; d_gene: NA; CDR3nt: TGTGCCAGCAGTTTCGTCCAAACAGTGGGTTCCTACGAGCAGTACTTC; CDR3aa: CASSFVQTVGSYEQYF
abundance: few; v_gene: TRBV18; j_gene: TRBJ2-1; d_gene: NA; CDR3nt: TGTGCCAGCTCACCACTGCAGGATGAGCAGTTCTTC; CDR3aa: CASSPLQDEQFF
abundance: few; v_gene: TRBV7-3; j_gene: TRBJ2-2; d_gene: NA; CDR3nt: TGTGCCAGCAGCGCAATGGCGACTAGTTCATCCGGGGAGCTGTTTTTT; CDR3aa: CASSAMATSSSGELFF
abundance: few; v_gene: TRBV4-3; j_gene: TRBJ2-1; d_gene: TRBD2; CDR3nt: TGCGCCAGCAGCCAAGATCTGAGTCTAGCGGGAGTGGATGAGCAGTTCTTC; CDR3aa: CASSQDLSLAGVDEQFF
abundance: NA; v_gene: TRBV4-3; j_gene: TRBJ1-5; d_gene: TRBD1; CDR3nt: TGCGCCAGCAGCCAAGATACGGGACAGCATCAGCCCCAGCATTTT; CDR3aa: CASSQDTGQHQPQHF
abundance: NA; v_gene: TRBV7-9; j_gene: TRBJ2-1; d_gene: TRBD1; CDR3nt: TGTGCCAGCAGGATGGACAAGATGGGACAGAACTACAATGAGCAGTTCTTC; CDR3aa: CASRMDKMGQNYNEQFF
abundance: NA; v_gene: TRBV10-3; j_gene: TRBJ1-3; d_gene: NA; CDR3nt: TGTGCCACCAACCCCGGACAGACCGCTGGAAACACCATATATTTT; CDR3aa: CATNPGQTAGNTIYF
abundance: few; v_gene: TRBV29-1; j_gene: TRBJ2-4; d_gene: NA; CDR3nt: TGCAGCGTGCGCGGGCGATTAGCCAAAAACATTCAGTACTTC; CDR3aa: CSVRGRLAKNIQYF
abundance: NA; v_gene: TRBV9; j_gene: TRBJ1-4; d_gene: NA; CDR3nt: TGTGCCAGCAGCCCTGCAACTAATGAAAAACTGTTTTTT; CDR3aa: CASSPATNEKLFF
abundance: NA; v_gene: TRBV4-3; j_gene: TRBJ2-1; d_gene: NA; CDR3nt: TGCGCCAGCAGCCAATTGGCGGGATCCTACAATGAGCAGTTCTTC; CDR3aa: CASSQLAGSYNEQFF
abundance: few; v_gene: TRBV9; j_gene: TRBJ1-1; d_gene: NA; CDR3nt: TGTGCCAGCAGCGTAGATACAGGGAACACTGAAGCTTTCTTT; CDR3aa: CASSVDTGNTEAFF
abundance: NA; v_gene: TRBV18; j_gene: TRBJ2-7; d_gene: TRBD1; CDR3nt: TGTGCCAGCTCAAAGGGGACAGGCGCCTACGAGCAGTACTTC; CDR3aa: CASSKGTGAYEQYF
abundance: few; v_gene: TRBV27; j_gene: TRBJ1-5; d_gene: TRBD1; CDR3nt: TGTGCCAGCTCCAGTACAGGGGCGGATCAGCCCCAGCATTTT; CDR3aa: CASSSTGADQPQHF
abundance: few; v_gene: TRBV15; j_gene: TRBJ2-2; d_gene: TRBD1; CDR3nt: TGTGCCACCAGCAGAGATGGATTCGGACAGGCCTATAACACCGGGGAGCTGTTTTTT; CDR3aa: CATSRDGFGQAYNTGELFF
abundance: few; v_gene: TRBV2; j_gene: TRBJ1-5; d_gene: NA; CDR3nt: TGTGCCAGCAGTGAGGGCCTTAATCAGCCCCAGCATTTT; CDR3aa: CASSEGLNQPQHF
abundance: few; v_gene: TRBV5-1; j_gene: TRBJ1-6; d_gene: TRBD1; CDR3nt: TGCGCCAGCAGCTTGCACCTCCAGGTCCAGGGGGCCCTCCACTTT; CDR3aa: CASSLHLQVQGALHF
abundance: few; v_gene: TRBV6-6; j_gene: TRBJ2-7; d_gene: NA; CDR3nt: TGTGCCAGCAGTTACATAGTCTACGAGCAGTACTTC; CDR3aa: CASSYIVYEQYF
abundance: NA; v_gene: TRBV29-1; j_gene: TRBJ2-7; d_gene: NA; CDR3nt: TGCGGAGCTAACAGGATAGGGGGCTACGAGCAGTACTTC; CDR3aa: CGANRIGGYEQYF
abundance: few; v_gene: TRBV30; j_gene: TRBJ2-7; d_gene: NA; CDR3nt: TGTGCCTGGACCAGAGGAGGGGTCCCCTCCTACGAGCAGTACTTC; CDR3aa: CAWTRGGVPSYEQYF
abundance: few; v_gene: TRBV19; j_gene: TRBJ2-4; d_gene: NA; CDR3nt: TGTGCCAGTAGCACGCCGAGAGCACAGTACTTC; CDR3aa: CASSTPRAQYF
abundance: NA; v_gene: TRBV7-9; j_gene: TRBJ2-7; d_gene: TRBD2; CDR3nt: TGTGCCAGCAGACCCACCGGCGGGGGGCAGTACTTC; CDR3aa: CASRPTGGGQYF
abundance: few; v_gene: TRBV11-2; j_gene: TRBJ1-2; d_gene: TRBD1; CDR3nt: TGTGCCAGCAGCTTGACTACAGGGGTGTATGGCTACACCTTC; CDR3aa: CASSLTTGVYGYTF
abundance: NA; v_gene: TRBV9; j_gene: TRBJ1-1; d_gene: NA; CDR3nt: TGTGCCAGCAGCGTAATGACAGGGAACACTGAAGCTTTCTTT; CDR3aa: CASSVMTGNTEAFF
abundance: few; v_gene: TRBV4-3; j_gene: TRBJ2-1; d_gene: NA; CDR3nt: TGCGCCAGCAGCGGCCCAGGGGAAGGGAACAATGAGCAGTTCTTC; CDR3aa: CASSGPGEGNNEQFF